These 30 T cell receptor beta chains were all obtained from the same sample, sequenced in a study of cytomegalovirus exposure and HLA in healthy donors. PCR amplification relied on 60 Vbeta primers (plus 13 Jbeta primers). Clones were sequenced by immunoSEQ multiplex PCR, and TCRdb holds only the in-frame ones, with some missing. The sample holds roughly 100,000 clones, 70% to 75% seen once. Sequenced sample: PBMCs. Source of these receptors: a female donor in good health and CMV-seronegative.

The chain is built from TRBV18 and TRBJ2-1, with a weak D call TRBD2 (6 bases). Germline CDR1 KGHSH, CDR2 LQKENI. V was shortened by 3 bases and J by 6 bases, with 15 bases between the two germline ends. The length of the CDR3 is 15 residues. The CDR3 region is CASSPGMTSVNEQFF. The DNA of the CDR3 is TGTGCCAGCTCACCGGGTATGACTAGTGTCAATGAGCAGTTCTTC.

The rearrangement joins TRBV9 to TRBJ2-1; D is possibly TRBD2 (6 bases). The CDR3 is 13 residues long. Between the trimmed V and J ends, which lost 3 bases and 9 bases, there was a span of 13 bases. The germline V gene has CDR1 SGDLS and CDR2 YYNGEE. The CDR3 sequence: CASSENEGLEQFF. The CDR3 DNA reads TGTGCCAGCAGCGAAAATGAGGGACTTGAGCAGTTCTTC.

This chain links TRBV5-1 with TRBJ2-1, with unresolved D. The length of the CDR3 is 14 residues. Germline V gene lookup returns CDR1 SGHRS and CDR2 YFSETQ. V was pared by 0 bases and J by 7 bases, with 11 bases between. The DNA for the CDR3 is TGCGCCAGCAGCTTGGAAAGGAGTGGGAATGAGCAGTTCTTC. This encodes CASSLERSGNEQFF.

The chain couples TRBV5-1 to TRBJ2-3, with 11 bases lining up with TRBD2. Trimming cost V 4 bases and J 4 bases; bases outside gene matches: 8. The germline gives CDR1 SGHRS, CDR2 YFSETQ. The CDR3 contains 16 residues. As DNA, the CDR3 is TGCGCCAGCAGCCCCTTAGCGGGAGGGCCCCCAGATACGCAGTATTTT. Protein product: CASSPLAGGPPDTQYF.

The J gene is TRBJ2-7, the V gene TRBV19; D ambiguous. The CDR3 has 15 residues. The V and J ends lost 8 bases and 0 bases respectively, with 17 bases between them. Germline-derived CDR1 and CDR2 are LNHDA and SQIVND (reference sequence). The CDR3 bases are TGTGCCAGTCGAGAACAGCCCAAGGCCTCCTACGAGCAGTACTTC. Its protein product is CASREQPKASYEQYF.

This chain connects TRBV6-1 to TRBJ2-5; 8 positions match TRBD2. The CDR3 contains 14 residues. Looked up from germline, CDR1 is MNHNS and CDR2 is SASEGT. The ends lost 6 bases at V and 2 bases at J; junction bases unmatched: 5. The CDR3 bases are TGTGCCAGCAGGCGAGCGGGAGCGCAAGAGACCCAGTACTTC. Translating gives CASRRAGAQETQYF.

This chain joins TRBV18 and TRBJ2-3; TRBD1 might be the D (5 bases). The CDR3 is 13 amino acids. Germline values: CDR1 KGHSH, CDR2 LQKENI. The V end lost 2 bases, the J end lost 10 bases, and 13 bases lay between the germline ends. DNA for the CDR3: TGTGCCAGCTCACCAGGGGCCCCTGGGCCGCAGTATTTT. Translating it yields CASSPGAPGPQYF.

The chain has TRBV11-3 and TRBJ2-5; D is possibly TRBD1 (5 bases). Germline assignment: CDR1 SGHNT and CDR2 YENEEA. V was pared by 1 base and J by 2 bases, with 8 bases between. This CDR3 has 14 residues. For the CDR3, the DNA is TGTGCCAGCAGCTTAGCCAGGGCTCAAGAGACCCAGTACTTC. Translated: CASSLARAQETQYF.

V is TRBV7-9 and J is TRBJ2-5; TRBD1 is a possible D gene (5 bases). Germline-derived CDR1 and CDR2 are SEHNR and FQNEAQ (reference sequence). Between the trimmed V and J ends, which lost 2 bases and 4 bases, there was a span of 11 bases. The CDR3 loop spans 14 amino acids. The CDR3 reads CASSLWGRRETQYF. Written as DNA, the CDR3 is TGTGCCAGCAGCTTATGGGGCAGGCGAGAGACCCAGTACTTC.

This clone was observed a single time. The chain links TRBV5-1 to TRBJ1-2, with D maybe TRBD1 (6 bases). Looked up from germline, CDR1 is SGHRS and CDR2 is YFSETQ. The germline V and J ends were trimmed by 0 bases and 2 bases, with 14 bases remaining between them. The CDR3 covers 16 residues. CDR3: CASSLVTGQANYGYTF. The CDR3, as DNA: TGCGCCAGCAGCTTGGTTACAGGGCAGGCGAACTATGGCTACACCTTC.

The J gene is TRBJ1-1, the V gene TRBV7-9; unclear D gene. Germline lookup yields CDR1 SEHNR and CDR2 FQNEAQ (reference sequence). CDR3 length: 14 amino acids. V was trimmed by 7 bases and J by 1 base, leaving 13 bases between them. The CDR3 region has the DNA TGTGCCAGCACCTTGGGCAGCCCGAACACTGAAGCTTTCTTT. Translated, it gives CASTLGSPNTEAFF.

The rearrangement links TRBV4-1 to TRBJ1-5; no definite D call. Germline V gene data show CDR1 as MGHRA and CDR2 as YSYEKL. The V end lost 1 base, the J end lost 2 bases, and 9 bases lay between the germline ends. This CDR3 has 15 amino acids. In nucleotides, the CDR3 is TGCGCCAGCAGCCAAGTAGGGAGCGGCAATCAGCCCCAGCATTTT. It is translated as CASSQVGSGNQPQHF.

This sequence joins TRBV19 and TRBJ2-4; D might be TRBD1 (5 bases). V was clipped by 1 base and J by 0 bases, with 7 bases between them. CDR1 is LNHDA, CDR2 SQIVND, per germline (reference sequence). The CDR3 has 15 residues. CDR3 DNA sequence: TGTGCCAGTAGTATAGGCAGGGAAGCCAAAAACATTCAGTACTTC. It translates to CASSIGREAKNIQYF.

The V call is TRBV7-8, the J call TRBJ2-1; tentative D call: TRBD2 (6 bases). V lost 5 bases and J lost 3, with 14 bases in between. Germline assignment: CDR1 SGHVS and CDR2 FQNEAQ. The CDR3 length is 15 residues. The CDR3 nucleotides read TGTGCCAGCAGCCCCGGGACTCAAAACTACAATGAGCAGTTCTTC. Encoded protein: CASSPGTQNYNEQFF.

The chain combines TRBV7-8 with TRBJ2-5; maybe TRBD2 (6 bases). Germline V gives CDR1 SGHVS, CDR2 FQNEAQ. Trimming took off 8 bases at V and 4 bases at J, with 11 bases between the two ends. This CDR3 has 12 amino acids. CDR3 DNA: TGTGCCAGCCGCGGGGCGCGAGAGACCCAGTACTTC. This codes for CASRGARETQYF.

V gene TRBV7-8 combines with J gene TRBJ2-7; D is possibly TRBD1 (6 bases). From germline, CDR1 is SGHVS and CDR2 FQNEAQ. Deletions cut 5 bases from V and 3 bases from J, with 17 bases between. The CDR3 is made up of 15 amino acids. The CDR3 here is CASSPSGTPNYEQYF. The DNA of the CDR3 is TGTGCCAGCAGCCCATCGGGGACACCGAACTACGAGCAGTACTTC.

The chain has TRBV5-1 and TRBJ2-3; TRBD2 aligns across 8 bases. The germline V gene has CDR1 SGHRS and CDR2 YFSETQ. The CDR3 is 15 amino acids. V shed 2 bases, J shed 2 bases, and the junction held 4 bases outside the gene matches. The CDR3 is CASSLTSGLTDTQYF. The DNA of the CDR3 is TGCGCCAGCAGCTTAACTAGCGGTCTCACAGATACGCAGTATTTT.

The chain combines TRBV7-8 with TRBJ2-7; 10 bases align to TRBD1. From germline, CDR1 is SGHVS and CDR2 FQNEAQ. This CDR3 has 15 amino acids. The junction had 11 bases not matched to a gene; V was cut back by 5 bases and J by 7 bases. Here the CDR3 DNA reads TGTGCCAGCAGCCAAATCCGACAGGGGGCGAAAGAGCAGTACTTC. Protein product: CASSQIRQGAKEQYF.

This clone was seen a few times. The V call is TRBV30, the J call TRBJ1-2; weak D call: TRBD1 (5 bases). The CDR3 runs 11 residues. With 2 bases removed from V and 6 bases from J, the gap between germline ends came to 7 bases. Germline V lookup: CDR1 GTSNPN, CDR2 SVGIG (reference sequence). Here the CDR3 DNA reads TGTGCCTGGAGTCAGGGAAATGGCTACACCTTC. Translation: CAWSQGNGYTF.

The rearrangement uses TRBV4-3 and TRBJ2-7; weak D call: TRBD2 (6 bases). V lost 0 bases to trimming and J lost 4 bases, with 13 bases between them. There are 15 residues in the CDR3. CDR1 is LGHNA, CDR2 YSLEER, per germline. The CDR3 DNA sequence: TGCGCCAGCAGCCAAGAAGCGGACTACGGGTACGAGCAGTACTTC. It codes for CASSQEADYGYEQYF.

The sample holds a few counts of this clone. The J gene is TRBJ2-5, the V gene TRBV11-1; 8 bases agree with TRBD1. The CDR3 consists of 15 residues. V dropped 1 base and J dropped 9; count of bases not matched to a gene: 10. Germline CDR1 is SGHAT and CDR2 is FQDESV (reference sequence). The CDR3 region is CASSLVRTGRLAQYF. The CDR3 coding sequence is TGTGCCAGCAGCTTAGTCAGGACAGGGCGGTTGGCCCAGTACTTC.

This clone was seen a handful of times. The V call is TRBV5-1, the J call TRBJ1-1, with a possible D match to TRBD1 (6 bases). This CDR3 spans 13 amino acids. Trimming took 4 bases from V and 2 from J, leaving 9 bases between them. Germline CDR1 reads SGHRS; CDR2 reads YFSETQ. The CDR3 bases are TGCGCCAGCAGCCGAGGGGGTAACACTGAAGCTTTCTTT. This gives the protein CASSRGGNTEAFF.

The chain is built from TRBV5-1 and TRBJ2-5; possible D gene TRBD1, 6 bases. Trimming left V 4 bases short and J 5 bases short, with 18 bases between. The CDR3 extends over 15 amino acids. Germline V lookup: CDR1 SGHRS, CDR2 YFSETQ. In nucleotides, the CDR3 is TGCGCCAGCAGCCCGGCGCAGGGGTTGGAGGAGACCCAGTACTTC. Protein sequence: CASSPAQGLEETQYF. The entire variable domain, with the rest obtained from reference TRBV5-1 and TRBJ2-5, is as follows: KAGVTQTPRYLIKTRGQQVTLSCSPISGHRSVSWYQQTPGQGLQFLFEYFSETQRNKGNFPGRFSGRQFSNSRSEMNVSTLELGDSALYLCASSPAQGLEETQYFGPGTRLLVL.

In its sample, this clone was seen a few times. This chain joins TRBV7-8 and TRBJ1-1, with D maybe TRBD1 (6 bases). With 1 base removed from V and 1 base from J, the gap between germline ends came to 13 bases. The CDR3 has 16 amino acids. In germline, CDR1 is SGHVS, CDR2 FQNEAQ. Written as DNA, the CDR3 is TGTGCCAGCAGCTTAGTGAGGGGGATTCGGAACACTGAAGCTTTCTTT. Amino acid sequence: CASSLVRGIRNTEAFF. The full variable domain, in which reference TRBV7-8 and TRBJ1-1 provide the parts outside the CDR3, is GAGVSQSPRYKVAKRGQDVALRCDPISGHVSLFWYQQALGQGPEFLTYFQNEAQLDKSGLPSDRFFAERPEGSVSTLKIQRTQQEDSAVYLCASSLVRGIRNTEAFFGQGTRLTVV.

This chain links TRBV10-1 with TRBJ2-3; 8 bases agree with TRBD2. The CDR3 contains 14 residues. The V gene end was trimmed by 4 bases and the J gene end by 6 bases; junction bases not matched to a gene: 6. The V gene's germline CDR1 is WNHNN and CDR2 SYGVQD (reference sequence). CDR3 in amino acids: CASSAGLAGDTQYF. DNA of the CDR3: TGCGCCAGCAGTGCTGGACTAGCAGGGGATACGCAGTATTTT.

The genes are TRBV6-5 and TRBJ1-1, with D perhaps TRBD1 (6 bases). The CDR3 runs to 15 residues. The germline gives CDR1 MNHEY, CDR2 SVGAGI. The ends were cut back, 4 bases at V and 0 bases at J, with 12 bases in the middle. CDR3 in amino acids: CASSSPTGVNTEAFF. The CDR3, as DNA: TGTGCCAGCAGTTCCCCGACAGGAGTGAACACTGAAGCTTTCTTT.

The CDR3: CASSEASGRLPTQYF. The CDR3 region has the DNA TGTGCCAGCAGTGAAGCTAGCGGGAGGCTCCCTACGCAGTATTTT. The chain carries TRBV6-1 and TRBJ2-3; 10 nucleotides line up with TRBD2. This CDR3 region has 15 residues. The germline gives CDR1 MNHNS, CDR2 SASEGT. The junction had 5 bases not matched to a gene; V was cut back by 0 bases and J by 8 bases.

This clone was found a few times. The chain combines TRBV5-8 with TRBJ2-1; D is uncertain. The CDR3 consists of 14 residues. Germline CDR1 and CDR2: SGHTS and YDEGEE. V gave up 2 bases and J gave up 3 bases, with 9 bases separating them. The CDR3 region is CASSFSQVYNEQFF. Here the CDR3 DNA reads TGTGCCAGCAGCTTTAGTCAGGTCTACAATGAGCAGTTCTTC.

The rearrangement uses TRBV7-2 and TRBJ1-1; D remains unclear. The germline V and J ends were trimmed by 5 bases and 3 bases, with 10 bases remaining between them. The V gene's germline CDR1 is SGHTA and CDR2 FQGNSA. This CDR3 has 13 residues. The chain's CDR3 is CASSVSTDTEAFF. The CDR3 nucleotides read TGTGCCAGCAGCGTGAGTACGGACACTGAAGCTTTCTTT.

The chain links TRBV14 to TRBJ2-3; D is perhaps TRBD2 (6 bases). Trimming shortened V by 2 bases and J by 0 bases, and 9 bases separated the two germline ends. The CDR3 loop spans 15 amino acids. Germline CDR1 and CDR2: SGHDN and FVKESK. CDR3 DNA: TGTGCCAGCAGCCAATCAAGCGGGAGCACAGATACGCAGTATTTT. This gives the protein CASSQSSGSTDTQYF. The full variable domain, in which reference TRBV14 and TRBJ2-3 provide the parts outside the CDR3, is EAGVTQFPSHSVIEKGQTVTLRCDPISGHDNLYWYRRVMGKEIKFLLHFVKESKQDESGMPNNRFLAERTGGTYSTLKVQPAELEDSGVYFCASSQSSGSTDTQYFGPGTRLTVL.